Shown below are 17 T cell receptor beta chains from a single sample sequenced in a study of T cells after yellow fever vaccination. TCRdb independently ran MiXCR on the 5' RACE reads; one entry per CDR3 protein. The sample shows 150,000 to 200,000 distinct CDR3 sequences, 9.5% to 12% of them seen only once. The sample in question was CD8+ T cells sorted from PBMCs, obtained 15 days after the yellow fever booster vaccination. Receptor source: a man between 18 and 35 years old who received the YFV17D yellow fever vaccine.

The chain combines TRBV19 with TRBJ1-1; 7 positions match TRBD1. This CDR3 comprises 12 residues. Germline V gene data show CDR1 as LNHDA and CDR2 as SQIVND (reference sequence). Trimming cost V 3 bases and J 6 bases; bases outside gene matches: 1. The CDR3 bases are TGTGCCAGTAGTATCGGACAGGCTGAAGCTTTCTTT. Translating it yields CASSIGQAEAFF.

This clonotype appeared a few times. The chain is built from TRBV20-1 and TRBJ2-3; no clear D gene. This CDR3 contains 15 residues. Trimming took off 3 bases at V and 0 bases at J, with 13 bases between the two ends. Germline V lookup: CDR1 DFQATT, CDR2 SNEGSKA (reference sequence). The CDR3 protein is CSASEEYSSTDTQYF. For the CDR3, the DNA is TGCAGTGCTAGCGAGGAATACTCTAGCACAGATACGCAGTATTTT.

The CDR3 sequence is CASSLHRGSELIGETQYF. The CDR3 nucleotides are TGTGCCAGCAGCCTCCACCGAGGGTCGGAGTTAATAGGGGAGACCCAGTACTTC. The chain employs TRBV6-6 and TRBJ2-5; weak D call: TRBD2 (5 bases). CDR3 length: 18 amino acids. From germline, CDR1 is MNHNY and CDR2 SVGAGI (reference sequence). V lost 6 bases and J 5 bases, leaving 28 bases between the germline ends.

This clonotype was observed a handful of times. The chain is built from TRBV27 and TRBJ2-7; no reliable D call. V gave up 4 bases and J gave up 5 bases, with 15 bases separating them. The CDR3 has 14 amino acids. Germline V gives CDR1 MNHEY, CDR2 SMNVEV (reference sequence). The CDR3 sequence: CASSSGSIVHEQYF. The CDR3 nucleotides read TGTGCCAGCAGTTCCGGGTCGATAGTCCACGAGCAGTACTTC.

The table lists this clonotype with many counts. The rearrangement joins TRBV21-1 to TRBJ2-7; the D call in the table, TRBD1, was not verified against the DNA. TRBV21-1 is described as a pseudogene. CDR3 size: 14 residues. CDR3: CASSLRTWTDEQYV. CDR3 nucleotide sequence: TGTGCCAGCAGCCTGCGTACGTGGACAGACGAGCAGTACGTC.

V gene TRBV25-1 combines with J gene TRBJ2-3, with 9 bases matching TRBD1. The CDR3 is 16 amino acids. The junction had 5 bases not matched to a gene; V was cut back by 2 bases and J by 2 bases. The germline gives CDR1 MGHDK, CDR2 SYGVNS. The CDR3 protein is CASSETGQGITDTQYF. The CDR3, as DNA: TGTGCCAGCAGTGAAACCGGACAGGGGATCACAGATACGCAGTATTTT. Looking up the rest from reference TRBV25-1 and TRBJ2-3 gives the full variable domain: EADIYQTPRYLVIGTGKKITLECSQTMGHDKMYWYQQDPGMELHLIHYSYGVNSTEKGDLSSESTVSRIRTEHFPLTLESARPSHTSQYLCASSETGQGITDTQYFGPGTRLTVL.

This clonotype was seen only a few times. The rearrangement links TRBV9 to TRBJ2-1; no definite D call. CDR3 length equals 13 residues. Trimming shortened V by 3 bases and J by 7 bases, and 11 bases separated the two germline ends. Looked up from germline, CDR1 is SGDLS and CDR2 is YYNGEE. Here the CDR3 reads CASSAPVTNEQFF. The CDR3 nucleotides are TGTGCCAGCAGCGCACCCGTCACTAATGAGCAGTTCTTC.

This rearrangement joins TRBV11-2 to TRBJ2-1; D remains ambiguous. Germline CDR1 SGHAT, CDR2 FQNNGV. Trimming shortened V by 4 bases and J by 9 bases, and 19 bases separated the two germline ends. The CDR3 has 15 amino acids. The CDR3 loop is CASSSGAPSISEQFF. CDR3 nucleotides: TGTGCCAGCAGCTCAGGCGCCCCCAGTATCAGTGAGCAGTTCTTC.

In DNA form, the CDR3 reads TGTGCCAGCAGCGGCCGGGGGATCCTCTTATTCGAAGCCAAAAACATTCAGTACTTC. It yields the protein CASSGRGILLFEAKNIQYF. The chain carries TRBV7-9 and TRBJ2-4, with a weak D call TRBD2 (6 bases). Germline V gene lookup returns CDR1 SEHNR and CDR2 FQNEAQ (reference sequence). This CDR3 has 19 residues. The V end lost 5 bases, the J end lost 0 bases, and 23 bases lay between the germline ends.

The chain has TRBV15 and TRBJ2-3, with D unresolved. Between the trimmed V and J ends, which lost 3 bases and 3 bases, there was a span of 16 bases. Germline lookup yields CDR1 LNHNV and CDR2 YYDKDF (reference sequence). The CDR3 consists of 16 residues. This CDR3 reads CATSRVLAAVTDTQYF. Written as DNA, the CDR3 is TGTGCCACCAGCAGGGTACTGGCGGCGGTAACAGATACGCAGTATTTT.

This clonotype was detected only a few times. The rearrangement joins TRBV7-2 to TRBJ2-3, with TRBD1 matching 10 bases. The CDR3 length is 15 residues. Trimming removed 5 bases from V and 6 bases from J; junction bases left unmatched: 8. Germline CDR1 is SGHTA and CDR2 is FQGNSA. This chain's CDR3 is CASSRPGTGVDTQYF. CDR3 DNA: TGTGCCAGCAGCCGCCCCGGGACAGGGGTGGATACGCAGTATTTT.

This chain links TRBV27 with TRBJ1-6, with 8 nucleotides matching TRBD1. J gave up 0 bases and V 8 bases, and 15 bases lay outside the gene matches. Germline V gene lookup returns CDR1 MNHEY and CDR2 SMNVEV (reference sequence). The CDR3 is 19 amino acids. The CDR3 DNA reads TGTGCCAGCCCCGAGTCGGACAGGGCGAGGAGCTCCTATAATTCACCCCTCCACTTT. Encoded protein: CASPESDRARSSYNSPLHF.

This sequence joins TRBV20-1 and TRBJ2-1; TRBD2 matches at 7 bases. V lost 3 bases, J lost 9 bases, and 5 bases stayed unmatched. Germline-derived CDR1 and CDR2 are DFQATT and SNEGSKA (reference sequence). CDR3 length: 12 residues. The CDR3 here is CSASAGGTEQFF. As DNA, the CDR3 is TGCAGTGCTAGCGCCGGGGGGACTGAGCAGTTCTTC.

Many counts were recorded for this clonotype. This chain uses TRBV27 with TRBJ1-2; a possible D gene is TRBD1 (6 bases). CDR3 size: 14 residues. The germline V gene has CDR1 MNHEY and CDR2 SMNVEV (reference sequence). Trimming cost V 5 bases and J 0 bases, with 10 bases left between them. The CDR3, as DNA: TGTGCCAGCAGTCAGGACAGAGCTAACTATGGCTACACCTTC. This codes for CASSQDRANYGYTF.

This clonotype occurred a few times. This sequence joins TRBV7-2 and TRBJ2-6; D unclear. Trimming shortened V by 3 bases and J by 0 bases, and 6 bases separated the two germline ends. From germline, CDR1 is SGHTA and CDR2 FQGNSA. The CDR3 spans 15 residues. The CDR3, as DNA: TGTGCCAGCAGCTTGGCGTACTCTGGGGCCAACGTCCTGACTTTC. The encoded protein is CASSLAYSGANVLTF.

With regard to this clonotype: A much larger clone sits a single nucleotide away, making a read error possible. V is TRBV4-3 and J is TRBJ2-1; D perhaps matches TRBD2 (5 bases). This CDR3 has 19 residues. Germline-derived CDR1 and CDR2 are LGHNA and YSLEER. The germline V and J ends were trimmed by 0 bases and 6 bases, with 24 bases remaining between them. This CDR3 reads CASSQDLGVAGRGINEQFF. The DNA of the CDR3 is TGCGCCAGCAGCCAAGATCTGGGTGTTGCAGGACGAGGGATCAATGAGCAGTTCTTC.

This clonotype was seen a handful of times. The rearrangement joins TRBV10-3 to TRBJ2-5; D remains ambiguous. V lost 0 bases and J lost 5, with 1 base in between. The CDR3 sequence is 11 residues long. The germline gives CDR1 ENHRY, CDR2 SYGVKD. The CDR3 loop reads CAISESETQYF. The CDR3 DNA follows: TGTGCCATCAGTGAGTCGGAGACCCAGTACTTC.